This TCR beta chain is drawn from a study of cytomegalovirus exposure and HLA in healthy donors (TCRdb year 2017). With respect to the entire study: An earlier analysis of 587 of the donors reported under 300 Gb of sequence data and 90 million to 120 million unique TCR beta sequences obtained from some 170 million T cells. Approximately 310 gigabases of sequencing data and around 80 million unique TCR sequences made up an early release that covered nearly 650 HLA-typed donors. Among the roughly 390 genotyped donors, under 90% belonged to the genetic ancestry cluster associated with self-reported Caucasian donors. The study aimed to test whether cataloging public T cell receptors could reveal signatures of past pathogen exposure. The study profiled the T cell repertoires of 550 to 700 subjects by immunosequencing and related them to cytomegalovirus serostatus. Besides the first cohort of roughly 660 subjects, a separate validation cohort made up of 120 or so different subjects was used. The study combined high-throughput TCR immunosequencing, statistical association of individual TCRs with disease status, and machine learning to predict cytomegalovirus infection status. A later analysis re-analyzed previously published TCR beta repertoires from several hundred donors and added high-resolution HLA genotyping to study TCR occurrence patterns. Rather than drawing on any new phenotypic data, the later analysis identified candidate immune exposures from TCR beta sequences and the way those sequences occurred across donors. To decide whether each TCR beta V gene segment behaved as functional or pseudogenic, an earlier analysis of 587 of the donors relied on high-throughput TCR beta sequencing. Donor age, sex, ethnicity and CMV serostatus were collected together with the repertoire data. In a later genetic analysis, genome-wide SNP genotypes for about 60% of the 666 donors were used, and that subset was treated as a discovery cohort. Every repertoire in the discovery cohort had been generated on one and the same sequencing platform. Class I and class II HLA loci were covered by the typing at four-digit resolution. The number of typed donors differed by locus: about 620-640 for A, B, C, DRB1 and DQB1; 522 for DQA1; some 590 for DPA1; and 400 to 480 for DPB1. Four or five DR-DQ haplotypes were handled as single units for association and clustering because linkage in the cohort was strong. Across roughly 420 genotyped donors of the cohort, an average of roughly 230,000 unique TCR beta nucleotide sequences per donor were sequenced, and roughly a sixth of those sequences were non-productive.

Overall study results and their limits: A later analysis found that TCR association rates varied across HLA loci, with DRB1 alleles showing the most associated TCRs and HLA-C alleles the fewest. Roughly uniform sequencing depth across donors was assumed in presence/absence analyses, although this assumption may not hold. In the study, 150 to 200 TCR beta chains were listed as associated with cytomegalovirus. A later analysis found that HLA-associated TCR beta chains were more clonally expanded and had lower generation probabilities than equally common non-associated chains. A later genetic analysis reported fewer N-insertions in productive TCRs among donors in an Asian-associated ancestry cluster than the approximately 700-donor mean. The authors suggested that the approach could potentially be generalized to other disease states and immunological phenotypes. Because the 87-base-pair reads could not distinguish some IMGT-functional V segments, including TRBV6-2 and TRBV6-3, those segments were excluded. Several of the top co-occurrence clusters appeared to be linked to parvovirus B19, influenza, CMV and Epstein-Barr virus, according to a later analysis. In a later analysis, most CMV-associated TCR beta chains were found to appear HLA-restricted, with HLA associations seemingly driven largely by CMV exposure. In vitro tests confirmed that three of the cytomegalovirus-associated TCR beta chains recognize cytomegalovirus antigens. Because counts were too low, about 18 rarely observed V segments, including chromosome 9 orphons, were excluded from the earlier analysis of 587 of the donors. The only immune exposure information available for the cohort was CMV serostatus. HLA typing was unavailable for some donors at each locus, so association tests used only the typed subset. A further reported finding was that TCR beta sequences accurately predicted the HLA-A and HLA-B alleles for most subjects in the first cohort. An earlier analysis of approximately 530 of the donors showed that most TCR beta V segments appeared in productive rearrangements either about 87% or about 30% of the time, which broadly matched IMGT annotations. This cohort had only TCR beta chains sequenced, and the lack of alpha or paired-chain data limited which features could be detected. At a false discovery rate of 0.05, a later analysis linked 16,951 TCR beta sequences to specific HLA alleles. The classifier was reported to diagnose cytomegalovirus status with high specificity and sensitivity in both the original and validation cohorts. Correlated functional status among segregating V segments might reflect linkage disequilibrium, but an unknown experimental factor could not be ruled out. A group of highly shared sequence variants was considered likely to be a technical artifact of the sequencing pipeline. Most TCR sequences were seen in very few donors, while some public TCRs were found in many individuals. When HLA alleles, especially DR and DQ, strongly co-occurred, attributing TCR associations to individual alleles was difficult. A later genetic analysis associated a missense DCLRE1C variant with V-gene and J-gene trimming of TCR beta chains, and an independent cohort replicated the association.

In total, 600 or so healthy bone marrow donors made up the cohort. At the time of sampling, all cohort members were nominally healthy, though unrecorded immune exposures were likely present. CMV serostatus was positive for more than 250 and negative for about 55% of the roughly 670 cohort members, and was not recorded for this donor. Each donor provided a peripheral blood sample, and peripheral blood mononuclear cells were used for TCR beta sequencing. Genomic DNA was extracted from the blood cell samples with the Qiagen DNeasy Blood Extraction Kit. The junction carries 13 bases between V and J, which are trimmed by 2 bases and 5 bases respectively. From cysteine to phenylalanine, the CDR3 is 14 amino acids long. The CDR3 DNA has 42 bases and is translated from base 1. Sequences SGHRS (CDR1) and YFSETQ (CDR2) are obtained from the germline V gene. Library preparation used the immunoSEQ multiplex PCR assay. For the multiplex PCR, a mixture combining 60 forward primers for TCR Vbeta segments and 13 reverse primers for TCR Jbeta segments was used. A multiplex PCR assay on genomic DNA amplified the CDR3 region of rearranged TCR beta genes. The amplified TCR beta libraries were sequenced on the Illumina HiSeq System as 87-base-pair reads. As for the authors' bioinformatics: A later analysis tallied 80 million to 95 million unique TCR beta chains across the 700 or so repertoires, and some 12 million of those chains were shared by two or more donors. A nearest-neighbor algorithm error-corrected the raw reads and collapsed the reads into unique sequences, merging closely related sequences to remove PCR and sequencing errors. V, D and J gene segments were assigned by aligning CDR3 sequences to IMGT reference sequences. For a sequence to be retained, a match of at least six nucleotides was required to both a V gene segment and a J gene segment. Rearrangements were called productive when the CDR3 lacked stop codons and stayed in frame with V and J; all others were non-productive. CDR3 was defined by IMGT convention, running from the second conserved V-encoded cysteine to the conserved J-encoded phenylalanine. The earlier analysis of 500 to 750 of the donors excluded any sequence lacking an unambiguous match to a single V gene segment. In an earlier analysis of almost 600 of the donors, a V segment was called functional when productive rearrangements were above 56.7%, and segregating when the standard deviation between donors exceeded 5%. A statistical classification framework was built for diagnosing cytomegalovirus status from the catalog of TCR beta chain sequences. In a later analysis, TCR nucleotide sequences were compared against IMGT/GENE-DB human TR gene sequences so that V and J genes could be assigned. The TCRdist pipeline was used in a later analysis to assign CDR3 sequences and most-parsimonious VDJ recombination scenarios. In a later analysis, each TCR beta chain was defined by its CDR3 amino acid sequence together with its V-gene family, and reads lacking a unique V-gene family were excluded. As a way to deal with suspected cross-contamination and a sequencing artifact, a later analysis dropped under 600 nucleotide sequences that were highly shared and had low generation probability. In a later analysis, a clonal expansion index was calculated for each public chain from normalized within-repertoire ranks of inferred template counts. A later analysis computed generation probabilities with a VDJ recombination model fitted to out-of-frame rearrangements, and checked the results against IGoR. Hypergeometric tests were used in a later analysis to score TCR-TCR, TCR-HLA and TCR-CMV co-occurrence, with a repertoire-size bias correction applied to the TCR pairs. To estimate false discovery rates, a later analysis permuted the HLA or CMV assignments 20 times. In a later analysis, co-occurring TCRs were grouped using DBSCAN, with TCRdist sequence similarity added in when clustering inside HLA-allele-positive subsets. Co-occurrence clustering excluded repertoires with fewer than 30,000 or more than 120,000 public chains, plus five with anomalous nucleotide sharing. TCRdb mirrors the immuneACCESS table, restricted to in-frame sequences. Some clones are absent from its copies; in checked studies, under half trace to an unresolved V gene, and the reason for the others is unknown. V and J calls and clone size are copied from that table; D and trimming were computed from the DNA. Within this sample are under 100,000 clones, with around 80% of them counted one time only. The ten largest clones add up to 8% to 9% of the sample.

About this clone: There is no known antigen for this receptor. It has no much larger one-base neighbor in the sample; base qualities were not kept.

This sequence was found in a human donor in good health. Material for sequencing was PBMCs. The chain couples TRBV5-1 to TRBJ1-1, and perhaps TRBD1 as D gene, on 5 matching bases. The encoded CDR3 is CASSFPWGGTEAFF. The nucleotide sequence reads TGCGCCAGCAGCTTTCCATGGGGGGGGACTGAAGCTTTCTTT.